This entry lists 9 T cell receptor beta chains sequenced from one sample in a study of T-cell memory formation after mild COVID-19. TCRdb called the 5' RACE reads again in MiXCR, with one record for every CDR3 protein. The table includes 400,000 to 500,000 distinct CDR3 sequences, about 19% detected once. Source material: PBMCs or a T cell subset sorted from them (not recorded which). The receptor set was obtained from an adult woman who had mild COVID-19 (a few samples of this study predate the infection). Cell type and time point are not known.

This clonotype has only a few counts. The chain employs TRBV12-3 or TRBV12-4 and TRBJ2-7, with 11 bases fitting TRBD2. The V segment lost 5 bases and the J segment 1 base; nucleotides outside the gene matches: 4. CDR3 length equals 15 residues. CDR3 in amino acids: CASSPSGGRSYEQYF. As DNA, the CDR3 is TGTGCCAGCAGTCCTAGCGGGGGGAGATCCTACGAGCAGTACTTC.

The CDR3 DNA reads TGCGCCAGCAGCTCCACGCCAGCGGGTCCACCCTACGAGCAGTACTTC. Translated: CASSSTPAGPPYEQYF. The chain combines TRBV5-1 with TRBJ2-7, with D perhaps matching TRBD2 (6 bases). This CDR3 contains 16 residues. The germline CDR1 and CDR2 sequences are SGHRS and YFSETQ. The germline V and J ends were trimmed by 3 bases and 2 bases, with 18 bases remaining between them.

The chain is built from TRBV30 and TRBJ2-3, with 7 positions matching TRBD1. Germline V lookup: CDR1 GTSNPN, CDR2 SVGIG (reference sequence). Trimming took 2 bases from V and 4 from J; bases not matched to a gene: 9. The CDR3 runs 15 residues. The CDR3 region is CAWSPGTVLSDTQYF. The CDR3 DNA is TGTGCCTGGAGTCCCGGGACAGTGCTTTCAGATACGCAGTATTTT. The full variable domain, in which reference TRBV30 and TRBJ2-3 provide the parts outside the CDR3, is SQTIHQWPATLVQPVGSPLSLECTVEGTSNPNLYWYRQAAGRGLQLLFYSVGIGQISSEVPQNLSASRPQDRQFILSSKKLLLSDSGFYLCAWSPGTVLSDTQYFGPGTRLTVL.

Only a few counts were recorded for this clonotype. The V and J genes are TRBV6-2 or TRBV6-3 and TRBJ2-7; D unresolved. The CDR3 is made up of 17 amino acids. Germline V lookup: CDR1 MNHEY, CDR2 SVGEGT. Trimming took off 10 bases at V and 6 bases at J, with 31 bases between the two ends. CDR3 sequence: CAILGESSLGRTREQYF. DNA of the CDR3: TGTGCCATCCTCGGAGAGTCGAGTCTGGGAAGGACGCGCGAGCAGTACTTC.

The chain joins TRBV12-3 or TRBV12-4 to TRBJ2-7; possibly TRBD1 for D (5 bases). V gave up 3 bases and J gave up 7 bases, with 10 bases separating them. This CDR3 is built from 12 residues. The CDR3 nucleotides are TGTGCCAGCAGTTTTTTGCGACAGGAGCAGTACTTC. Translating it yields CASSFLRQEQYF.

The table lists this clonotype with a few counts. This chain connects TRBV5-1 to TRBJ2-3; D not certain. Germline CDR1 and CDR2: SGHRS and YFSETQ. This CDR3 is built from 16 residues. The V end lost 4 bases, the J end lost 1 base, and 16 bases lay between the germline ends. The CDR3 DNA reads TGCGCCAGCAGCGACGTCCTGGGTGGGCGCACAGATACGCAGTATTTT. Amino acid sequence: CASSDVLGGRTDTQYF.

Only one count was recorded for this clonotype. The chain recombines TRBV20-1 with TRBJ2-7; D remains unclear. Trimming removed 5 bases at V and 3 bases at J, with 14 bases between. The CDR3 is 13 amino acids. Looked up from germline, CDR1 is DFQATT and CDR2 is SNEGSKA (reference sequence). The CDR3 region has the DNA TGCAGTGCTCGAAACCCGCGAGGCTACGAGCAGTACTTC. It specifies CSARNPRGYEQYF.

The chain has TRBV6-5 and TRBJ2-2; the D gene is possibly TRBD2 (5 bases). This CDR3 has 13 amino acids. The V and J ends lost 2 bases and 6 bases respectively, with 7 bases between them. From germline, CDR1 is MNHEY and CDR2 SVGAGI. The CDR3 region is CASSYGGSGELFF. The CDR3 DNA sequence: TGTGCCAGCAGTTACGGCGGGTCCGGGGAGCTGTTTTTT.

This clonotype was seen a few times. The chain uses TRBV4-1 and TRBJ2-2; possible D gene TRBD1, 5 bases. The length of the CDR3 is 15 residues. Looked up from germline, CDR1 is MGHRA and CDR2 is YSYEKL. V lost 2 bases and J lost 7, with 14 bases in between. Here the CDR3 reads CASSQSWQGDGELFF. The CDR3, as DNA: TGCGCCAGCAGCCAATCGTGGCAGGGCGACGGGGAGCTGTTTTTT.